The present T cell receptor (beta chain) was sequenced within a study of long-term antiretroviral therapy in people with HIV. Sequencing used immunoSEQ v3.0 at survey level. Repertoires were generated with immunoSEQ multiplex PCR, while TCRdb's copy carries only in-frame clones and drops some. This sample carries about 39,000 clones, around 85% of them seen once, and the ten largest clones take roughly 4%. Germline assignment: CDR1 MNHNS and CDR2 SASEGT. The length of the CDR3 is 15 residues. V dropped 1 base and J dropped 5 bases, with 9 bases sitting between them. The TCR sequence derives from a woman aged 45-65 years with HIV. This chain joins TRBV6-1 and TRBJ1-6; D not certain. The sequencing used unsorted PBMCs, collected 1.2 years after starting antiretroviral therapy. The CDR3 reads CASSEEGGNNSPLHF. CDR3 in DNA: TGTGCCAGCAGTGAAGAGGGAGGGAATAATTCACCCCTCCACTTT.